This entry features one T cell receptor (beta chain) sequence. Its cognate antigen is unknown. These data originate in a study of OX40 agonist ivuxolimab in advanced cancers. Assay used: immunoSEQ multiplex PCR; TCRdb lists only in-frame clones, some missing. Of about 79,000 clones listed, 84% were seen once; the top ten hold around 0.49%. CDR3 size: 14 residues. V lost 9 bases to trimming and J lost 7 bases; unmatched junction nucleotides: 11. CDR1 is LNHDA and CDR2 is SQIVND in the germline V gene (reference sequence). Findings and caveats of the study: Researchers did not establish what antigens the expanded peripheral T cells target. Average numbers of expanded clones were greater in CD8+ T cells than in CD4+. Partial responders at 0.1-3.0 mg/kg showed near-lowest clonal expansion.

This sample comprised CD4+ or CD8+ T cells sorted from blood, obtained in a trial of the OX40 agonist ivuxolimab. The chain recombines TRBV19 with TRBJ2-4; 8 bases are shared with TRBD1. The receptor was isolated from an adult with an advanced solid tumor such as melanoma, head and neck, liver or kidney cancer. CDR3 region: CASGIQGGKNIQYF. CDR3 sequence (DNA): TGTGCCAGCGGAATACAGGGGGGAAAGAACATTCAGTACTTC.